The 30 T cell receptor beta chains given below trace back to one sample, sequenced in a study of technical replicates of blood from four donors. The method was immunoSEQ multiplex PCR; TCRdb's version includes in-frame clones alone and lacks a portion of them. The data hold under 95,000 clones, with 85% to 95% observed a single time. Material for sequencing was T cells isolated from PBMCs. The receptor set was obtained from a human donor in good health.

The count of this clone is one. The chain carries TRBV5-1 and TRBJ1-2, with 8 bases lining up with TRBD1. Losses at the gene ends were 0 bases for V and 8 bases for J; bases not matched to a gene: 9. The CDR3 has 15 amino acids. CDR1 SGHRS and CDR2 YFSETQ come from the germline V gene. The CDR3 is CASSLGGQGIGGYTF. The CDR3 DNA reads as TGCGCCAGCAGCTTGGGTGGACAGGGAATAGGCGGCTACACCTTC.

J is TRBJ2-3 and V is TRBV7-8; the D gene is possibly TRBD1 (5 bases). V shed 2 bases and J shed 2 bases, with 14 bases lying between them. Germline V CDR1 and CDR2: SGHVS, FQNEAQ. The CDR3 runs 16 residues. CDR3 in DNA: TGTGCCAGCAGCTTAATGTGGGGCCGAAACACAGATACGCAGTATTTT. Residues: CASSLMWGRNTDTQYF. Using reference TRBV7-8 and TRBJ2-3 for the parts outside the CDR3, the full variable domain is GAGVSQSPRYKVAKRGQDVALRCDPISGHVSLFWYQQALGQGPEFLTYFQNEAQLDKSGLPSDRFFAERPEGSVSTLKIQRTQQEDSAVYLCASSLMWGRNTDTQYFGPGTRLTVL.

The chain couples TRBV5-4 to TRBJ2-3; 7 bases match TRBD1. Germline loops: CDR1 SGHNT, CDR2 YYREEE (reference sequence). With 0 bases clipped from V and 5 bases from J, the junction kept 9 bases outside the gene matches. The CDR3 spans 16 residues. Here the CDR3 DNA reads TGTGCCAGCAGCTTGGCAGGGGCAGGGGGTGGAGATACGCAGTATTTT. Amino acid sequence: CASSLAGAGGGDTQYF.

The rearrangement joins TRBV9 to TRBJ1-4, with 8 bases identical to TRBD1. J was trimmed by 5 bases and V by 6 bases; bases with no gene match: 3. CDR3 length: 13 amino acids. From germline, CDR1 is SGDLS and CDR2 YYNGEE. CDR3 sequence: CASTGTGNEKLFF. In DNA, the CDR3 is TGTGCCAGCACCGGGACAGGAAATGAAAAACTGTTTTTT.

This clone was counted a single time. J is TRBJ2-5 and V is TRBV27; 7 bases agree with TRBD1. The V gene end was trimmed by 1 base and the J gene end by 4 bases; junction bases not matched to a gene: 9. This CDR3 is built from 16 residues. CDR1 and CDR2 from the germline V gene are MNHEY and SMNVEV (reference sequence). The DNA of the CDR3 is TGTGCCAGCAGTTTATTTTACAGGGGCCAGAGAGAGACCCAGTACTTC. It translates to CASSLFYRGQRETQYF.

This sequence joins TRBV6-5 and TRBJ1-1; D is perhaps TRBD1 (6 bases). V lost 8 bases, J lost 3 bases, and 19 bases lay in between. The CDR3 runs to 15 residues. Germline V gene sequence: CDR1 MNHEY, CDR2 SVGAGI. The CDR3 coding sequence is TGTGCCAGCTATAGTGACGGGGGGGGCGACACTGAAGCTTTCTTT. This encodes CASYSDGGGDTEAFF.

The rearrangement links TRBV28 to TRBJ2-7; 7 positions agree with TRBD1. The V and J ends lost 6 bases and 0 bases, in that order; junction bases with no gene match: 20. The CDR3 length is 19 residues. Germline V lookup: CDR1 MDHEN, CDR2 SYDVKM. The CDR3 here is CASSLGYERGRKGSYEQYF. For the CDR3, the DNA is TGTGCCAGCAGCTTAGGGTACGAAAGGGGGCGCAAAGGCTCCTACGAGCAGTACTTC.

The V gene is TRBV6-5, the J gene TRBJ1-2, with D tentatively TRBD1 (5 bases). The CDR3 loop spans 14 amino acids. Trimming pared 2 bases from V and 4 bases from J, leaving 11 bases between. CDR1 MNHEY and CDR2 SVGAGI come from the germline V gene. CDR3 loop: CASSYRGLVYGYTF. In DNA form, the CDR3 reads TGTGCCAGCAGTTACAGGGGACTTGTCTATGGCTACACCTTC.

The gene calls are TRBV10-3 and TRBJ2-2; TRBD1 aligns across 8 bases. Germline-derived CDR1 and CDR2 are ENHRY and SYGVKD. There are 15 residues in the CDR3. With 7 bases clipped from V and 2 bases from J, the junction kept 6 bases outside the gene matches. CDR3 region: CAITDRATNTGELFF. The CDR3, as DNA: TGTGCCATCACGGACAGGGCGACCAACACCGGGGAGCTGTTTTTT.

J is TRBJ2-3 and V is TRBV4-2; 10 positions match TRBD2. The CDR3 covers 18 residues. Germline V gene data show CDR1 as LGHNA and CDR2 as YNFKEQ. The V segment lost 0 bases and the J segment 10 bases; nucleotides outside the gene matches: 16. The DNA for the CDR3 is TGTGCCAGCAGCCAAGATCTGACTAGCGGGTCCCTCTGGGCGGCGCAGTATTTT. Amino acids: CASSQDLTSGSLWAAQYF.

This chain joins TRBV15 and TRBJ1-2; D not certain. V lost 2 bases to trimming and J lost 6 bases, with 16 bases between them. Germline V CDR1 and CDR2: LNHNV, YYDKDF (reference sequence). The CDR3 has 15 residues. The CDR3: CATSRSEVGPNGYTF. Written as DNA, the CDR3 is TGTGCCACCAGCAGATCGGAGGTTGGACCGAATGGCTACACCTTC.

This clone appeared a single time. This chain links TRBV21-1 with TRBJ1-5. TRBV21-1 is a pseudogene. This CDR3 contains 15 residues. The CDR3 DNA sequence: TGTGCCAGCAGAACCATAGCTTATAGCAATCAGCCCCAGCATTTT. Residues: CASRTIAYSNQPQHF.

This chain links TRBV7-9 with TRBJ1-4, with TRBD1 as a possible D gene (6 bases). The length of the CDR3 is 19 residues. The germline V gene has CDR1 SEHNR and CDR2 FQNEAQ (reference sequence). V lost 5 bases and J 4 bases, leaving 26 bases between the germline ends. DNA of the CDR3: TGTGCCAGCAGCAAGATGGCCGGGGGGGCGATTATAATTAATGAAAAACTGTTTTTT. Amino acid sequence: CASSKMAGGAIIINEKLFF.

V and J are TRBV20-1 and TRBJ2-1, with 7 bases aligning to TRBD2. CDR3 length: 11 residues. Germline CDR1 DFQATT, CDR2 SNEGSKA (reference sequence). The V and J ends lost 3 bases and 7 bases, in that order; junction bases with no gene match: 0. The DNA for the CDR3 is TGCAGTGCTAGGGGGGGGAATGAGCAGTTCTTC. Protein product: CSARGGNEQFF.

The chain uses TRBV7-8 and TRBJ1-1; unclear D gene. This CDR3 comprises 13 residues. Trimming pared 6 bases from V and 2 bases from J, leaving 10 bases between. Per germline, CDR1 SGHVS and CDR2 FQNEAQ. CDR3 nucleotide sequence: TGTGCCAGCAGTCCTATGAGAAACACTGAAGCTTTCTTT. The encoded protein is CASSPMRNTEAFF. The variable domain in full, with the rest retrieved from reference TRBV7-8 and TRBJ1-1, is GAGVSQSPRYKVAKRGQDVALRCDPISGHVSLFWYQQALGQGPEFLTYFQNEAQLDKSGLPSDRFFAERPEGSVSTLKIQRTQQEDSAVYLCASSPMRNTEAFFGQGTRLTVV.

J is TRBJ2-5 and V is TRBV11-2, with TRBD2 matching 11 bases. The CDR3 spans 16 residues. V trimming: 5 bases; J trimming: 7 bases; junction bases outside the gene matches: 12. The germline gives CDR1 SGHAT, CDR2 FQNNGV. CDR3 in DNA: TGTGCCAGCAGCCCTGTAGCGGGAGGGCAGGTTGGGACCCAGTACTTC. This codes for CASSPVAGGQVGTQYF.

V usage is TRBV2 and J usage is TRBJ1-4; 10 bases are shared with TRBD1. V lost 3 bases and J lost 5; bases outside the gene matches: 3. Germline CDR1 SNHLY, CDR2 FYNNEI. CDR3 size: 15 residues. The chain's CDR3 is CASSETGQGNEKLFF. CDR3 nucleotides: TGTGCCAGCAGTGAGACGGGACAGGGGAATGAAAAACTGTTTTTT.

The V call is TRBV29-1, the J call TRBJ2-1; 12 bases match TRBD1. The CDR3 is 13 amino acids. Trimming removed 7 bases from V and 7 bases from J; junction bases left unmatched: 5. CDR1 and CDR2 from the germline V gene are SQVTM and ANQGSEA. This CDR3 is CSAGQGAGNEQFF. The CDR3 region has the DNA TGCAGCGCGGGACAGGGGGCAGGAAATGAGCAGTTCTTC.

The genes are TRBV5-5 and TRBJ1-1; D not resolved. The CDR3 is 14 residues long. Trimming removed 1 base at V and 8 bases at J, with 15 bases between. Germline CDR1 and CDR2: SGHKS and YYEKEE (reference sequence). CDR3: CASSLRRGPEEAFF. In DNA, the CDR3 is TGTGCCAGCAGCTTGCGTAGAGGGCCGGAGGAAGCTTTCTTT.

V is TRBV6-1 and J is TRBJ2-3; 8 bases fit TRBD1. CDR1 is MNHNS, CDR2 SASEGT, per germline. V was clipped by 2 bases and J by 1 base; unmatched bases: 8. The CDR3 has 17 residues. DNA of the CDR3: TGTGCCAGCAGTGAACGGTGGTCGGGACAGGGCACAGATACGCAGTATTTT. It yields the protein CASSERWSGQGTDTQYF.

The CDR3 DNA reads TGTGCCAGCAGCTTAGTGGGGGGAGCTGAAGCTTTCTTT. Its translation is CASSLVGGAEAFF. V is TRBV11-3 and J is TRBJ1-1, with D perhaps matching TRBD1 (5 bases). The V gene's germline CDR1 is SGHNT and CDR2 YENEEA. This CDR3 contains 13 residues. The ends were cut back, 1 base at V and 6 bases at J, with 9 bases in the middle.

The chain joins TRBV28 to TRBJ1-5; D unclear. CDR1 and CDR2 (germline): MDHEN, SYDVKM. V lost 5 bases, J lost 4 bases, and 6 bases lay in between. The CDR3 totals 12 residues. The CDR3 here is CASSRANQPQHF. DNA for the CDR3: TGTGCCAGCAGTCGAGCAAATCAGCCCCAGCATTTT.

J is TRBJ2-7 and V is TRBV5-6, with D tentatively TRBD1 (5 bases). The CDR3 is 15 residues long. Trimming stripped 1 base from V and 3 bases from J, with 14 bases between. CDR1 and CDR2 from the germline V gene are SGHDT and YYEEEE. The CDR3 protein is CASSLRQRDDYEQYF. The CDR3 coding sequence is TGTGCCAGCAGCTTGAGACAGAGAGACGACTACGAGCAGTACTTC.

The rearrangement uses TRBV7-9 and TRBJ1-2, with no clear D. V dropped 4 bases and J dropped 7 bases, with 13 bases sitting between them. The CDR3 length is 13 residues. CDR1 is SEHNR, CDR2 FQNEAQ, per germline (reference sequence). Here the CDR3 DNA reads TGTGCCAGCAGCTCGCCTGCCTACTCTGGCTACACCTTC. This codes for CASSSPAYSGYTF.

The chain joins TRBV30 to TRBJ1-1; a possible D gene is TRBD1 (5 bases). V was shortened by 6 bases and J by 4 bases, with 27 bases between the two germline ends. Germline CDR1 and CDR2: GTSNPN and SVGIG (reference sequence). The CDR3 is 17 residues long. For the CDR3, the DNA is TGTGCCTGCCATTCCGAACCTGGGGGGGGTCGGGGCACTGAAGCTTTCTTT. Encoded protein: CACHSEPGGGRGTEAFF. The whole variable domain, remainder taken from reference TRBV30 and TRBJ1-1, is SQTIHQWPATLVQPVGSPLSLECTVEGTSNPNLYWYRQAAGRGLQLLFYSVGIGQISSEVPQNLSASRPQDRQFILSSKKLLLSDSGFYLCACHSEPGGGRGTEAFFGQGTRLTVV.

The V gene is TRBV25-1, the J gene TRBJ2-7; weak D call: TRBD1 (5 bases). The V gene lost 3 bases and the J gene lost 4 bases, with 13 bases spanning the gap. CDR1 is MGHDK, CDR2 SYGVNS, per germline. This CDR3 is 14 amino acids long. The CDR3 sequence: CASSDHRLEYEQYF. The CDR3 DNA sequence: TGTGCCAGCAGTGACCACAGGCTGGAGTACGAGCAGTACTTC.

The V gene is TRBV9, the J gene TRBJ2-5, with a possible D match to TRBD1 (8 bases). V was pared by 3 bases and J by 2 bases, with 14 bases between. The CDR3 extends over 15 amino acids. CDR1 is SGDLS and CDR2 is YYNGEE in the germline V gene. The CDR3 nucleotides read TGTGCCAGCAGCGCACGGGGGGACAGGCAAGAGACCCAGTACTTC. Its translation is CASSARGDRQETQYF.

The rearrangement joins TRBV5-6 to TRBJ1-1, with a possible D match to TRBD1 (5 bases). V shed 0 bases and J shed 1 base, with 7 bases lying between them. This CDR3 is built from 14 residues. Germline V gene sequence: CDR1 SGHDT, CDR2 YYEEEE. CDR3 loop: CASSLVGGNTEAFF. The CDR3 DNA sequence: TGTGCCAGCAGCTTGGTGGGGGGGAACACTGAAGCTTTCTTT.

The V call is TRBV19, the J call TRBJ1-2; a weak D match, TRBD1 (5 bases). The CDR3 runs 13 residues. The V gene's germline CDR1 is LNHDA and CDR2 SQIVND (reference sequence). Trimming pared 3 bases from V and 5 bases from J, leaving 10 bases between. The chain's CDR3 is CASSIGGLYGYTF. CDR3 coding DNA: TGTGCCAGTAGTATTGGGGGACTGTATGGCTACACCTTC. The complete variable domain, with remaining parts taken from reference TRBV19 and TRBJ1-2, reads DGGITQSPKYLFRKEGQNVTLSCEQNLNHDAMYWYRQDPGQGLRLIYYSQIVNDFQKGDIAEGYSVSREKKESFPLTVTSAQKNPTAFYLCASSIGGLYGYTFGSGTRLTVV.

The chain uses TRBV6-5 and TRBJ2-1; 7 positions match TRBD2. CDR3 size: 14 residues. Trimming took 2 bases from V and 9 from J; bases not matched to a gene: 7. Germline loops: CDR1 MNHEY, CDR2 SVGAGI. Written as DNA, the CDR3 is TGTGCCAGCAGTTACCGGTCACGGGGGGTTGAGCAGTTCTTC. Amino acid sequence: CASSYRSRGVEQFF.